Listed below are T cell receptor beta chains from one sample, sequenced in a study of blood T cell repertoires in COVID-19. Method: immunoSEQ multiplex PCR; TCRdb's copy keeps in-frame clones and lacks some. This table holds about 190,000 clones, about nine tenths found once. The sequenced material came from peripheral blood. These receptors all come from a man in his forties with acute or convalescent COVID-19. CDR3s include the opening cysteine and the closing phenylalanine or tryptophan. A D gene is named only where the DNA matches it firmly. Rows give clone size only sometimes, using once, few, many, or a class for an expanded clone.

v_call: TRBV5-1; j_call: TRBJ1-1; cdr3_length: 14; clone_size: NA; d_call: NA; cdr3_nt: TGCGCCAGCAGCTTACCAGGGGTGAACACTGAAGCTTTCTTT; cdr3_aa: CASSLPGVNTEAFF
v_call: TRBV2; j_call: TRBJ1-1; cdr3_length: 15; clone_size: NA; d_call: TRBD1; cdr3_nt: TGTGCCAGCAGGGCCGGGACAGCCTGGAACACTGAAGCTTTCTTT; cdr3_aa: CASRAGTAWNTEAFF
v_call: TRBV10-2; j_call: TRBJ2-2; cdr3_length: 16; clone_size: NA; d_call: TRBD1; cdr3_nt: TGCGCCAGTAGAACCGGGACAGGGGGGAAAGCCGGGGAGCTGTTTTTT; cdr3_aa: CASRTGTGGKAGELFF
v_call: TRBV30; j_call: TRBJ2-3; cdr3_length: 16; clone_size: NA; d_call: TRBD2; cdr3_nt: TGTGCCTGGAGAGTAGCGGGGGGCCGGATCACAGATACGCAGTATTTT; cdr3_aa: CAWRVAGGRITDTQYF
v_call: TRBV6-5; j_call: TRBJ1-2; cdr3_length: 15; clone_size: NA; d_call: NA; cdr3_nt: TGTGCCAGCACCCCTACCGGGAGGGGAGTCTATGGCTACACCTTC; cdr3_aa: CASTPTGRGVYGYTF
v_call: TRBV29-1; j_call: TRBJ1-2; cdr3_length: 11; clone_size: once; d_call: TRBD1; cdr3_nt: TGCAGCGGGAGGACAGGGGATGGCTACACCTTC; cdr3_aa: CSGRTGDGYTF
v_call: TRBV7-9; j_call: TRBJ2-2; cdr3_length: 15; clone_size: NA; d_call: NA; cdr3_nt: TGTGCCAGCAGCTTAGGAGATCAGAACACCGGGGAGCTGTTTTTT; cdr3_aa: CASSLGDQNTGELFF
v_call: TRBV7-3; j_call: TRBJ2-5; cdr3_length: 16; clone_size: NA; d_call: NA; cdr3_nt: TGTGCCAGCAGCTCCAAAAGGGGGGGCAGGTTGGAGACCCAGTACTTC; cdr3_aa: CASSSKRGGRLETQYF
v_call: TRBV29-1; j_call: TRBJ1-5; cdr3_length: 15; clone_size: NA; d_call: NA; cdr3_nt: TGCAGCGCAAAGACTGCGGCGGGCAGCAATCAGCCCCAGCATTTT; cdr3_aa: CSAKTAAGSNQPQHF
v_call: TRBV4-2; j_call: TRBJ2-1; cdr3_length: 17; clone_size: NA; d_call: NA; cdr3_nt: TGTGCCAGCAGCCAAGTAGTTCCGTCAGGGGTGTACAATGAGCAGTTCTTC; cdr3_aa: CASSQVVPSGVYNEQFF
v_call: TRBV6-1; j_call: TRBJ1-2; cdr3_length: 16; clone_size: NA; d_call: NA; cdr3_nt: TGTGCCAGCAGTGAAGCGGCAGGGCCTTTTAACTATGGCTACACCTTC; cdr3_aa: CASSEAAGPFNYGYTF
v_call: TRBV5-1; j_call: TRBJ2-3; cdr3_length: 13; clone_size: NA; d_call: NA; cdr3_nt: TGCGCCAGCAGCTTGGGTTCTACTGATACGCAGTATTTT; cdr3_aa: CASSLGSTDTQYF
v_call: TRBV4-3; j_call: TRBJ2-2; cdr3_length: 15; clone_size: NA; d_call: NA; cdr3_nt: TGCGCCAGCAGCCTTGTGGGCGCGAACACCGGGGAGCTGTTTTTT; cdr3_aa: CASSLVGANTGELFF
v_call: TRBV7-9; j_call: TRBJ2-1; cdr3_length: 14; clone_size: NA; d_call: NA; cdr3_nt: TGTGCCAGCAGCTTACGGGGGGCCGACAATGAGCAGTTCTTC; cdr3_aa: CASSLRGADNEQFF
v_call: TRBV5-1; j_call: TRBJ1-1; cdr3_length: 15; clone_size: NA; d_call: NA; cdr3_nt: TGCGCCAGCAGCTTGTATGGTATCGCGGACACTGAAGCTTTCTTT; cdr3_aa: CASSLYGIADTEAFF
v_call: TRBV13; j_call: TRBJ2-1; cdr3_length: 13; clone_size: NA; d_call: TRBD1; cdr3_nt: TGTGCCACCGATAGGACAGGGCGAAATGAGCAGTTCTTC; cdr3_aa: CATDRTGRNEQFF
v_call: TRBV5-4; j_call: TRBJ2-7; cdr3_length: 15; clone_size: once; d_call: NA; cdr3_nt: TGTGCCAGCAGCTTGGGGGCAGACCTTTTTTACGAGCAGTACTTC; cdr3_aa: CASSLGADLFYEQYF
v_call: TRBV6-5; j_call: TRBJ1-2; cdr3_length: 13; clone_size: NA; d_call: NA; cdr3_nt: TGTGCCAGGCATGGAGGGACCAGCGATGGCTACACCTTC; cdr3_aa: CARHGGTSDGYTF
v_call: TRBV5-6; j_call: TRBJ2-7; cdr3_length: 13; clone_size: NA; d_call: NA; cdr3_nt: TGTGCCAGCAGCTTTACGGGAACCTACGAGCAGTACTTC; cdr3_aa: CASSFTGTYEQYF
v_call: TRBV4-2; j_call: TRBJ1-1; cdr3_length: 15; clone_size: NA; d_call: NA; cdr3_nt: TGTGCCAGCAGCCCCCTGGGCGGGGGGAGCACTGAAGCTTTCTTT; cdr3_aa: CASSPLGGGSTEAFF
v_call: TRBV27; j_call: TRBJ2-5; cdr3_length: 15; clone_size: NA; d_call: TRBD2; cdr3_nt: TGTGCCAGCAGTTTTTGGGCTAGCGGGGAAGAGACCCAGTACTTC; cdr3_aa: CASSFWASGEETQYF
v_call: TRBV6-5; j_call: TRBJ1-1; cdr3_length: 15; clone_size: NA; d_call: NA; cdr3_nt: TGTGCCAGCAGTAACGGACAGATCTGGGACACTGAAGCTTTCTTT; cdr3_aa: CASSNGQIWDTEAFF
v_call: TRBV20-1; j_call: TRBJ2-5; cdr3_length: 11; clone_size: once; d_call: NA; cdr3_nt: TGCAGTGCTGAGTCCGAAGAGACCCAGTACTTC; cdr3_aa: CSAESEETQYF
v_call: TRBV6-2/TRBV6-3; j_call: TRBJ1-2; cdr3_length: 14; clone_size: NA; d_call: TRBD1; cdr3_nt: TGTGCCAGCAGCCTGACAGGGAATTACTATGGCTACACCTTC; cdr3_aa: CASSLTGNYYGYTF
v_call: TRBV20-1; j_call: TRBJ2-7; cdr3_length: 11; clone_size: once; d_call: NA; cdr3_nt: TGCAGTGCCCCTCTTACCTACGAGCAGTACTTC; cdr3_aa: CSAPLTYEQYF
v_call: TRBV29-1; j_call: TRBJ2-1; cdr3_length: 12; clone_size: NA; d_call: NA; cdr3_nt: TGCAGCGTTGAAAGGCCTACTAGTGAGCAGTTCTTC; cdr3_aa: CSVERPTSEQFF
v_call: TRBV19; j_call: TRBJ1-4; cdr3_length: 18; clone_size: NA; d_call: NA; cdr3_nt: TGTGCCAGTAGTATTTTCCGTCGTGGAATCTCAGGGGTGGAAAAACTGTTTTTT; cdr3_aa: CASSIFRRGISGVEKLFF
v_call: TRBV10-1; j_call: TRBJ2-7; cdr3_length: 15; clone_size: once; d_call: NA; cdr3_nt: TGCGCCAGCAGTGAGCCAGGGGCCCCAAGGAACGAGCAGTACTTC; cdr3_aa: CASSEPGAPRNEQYF
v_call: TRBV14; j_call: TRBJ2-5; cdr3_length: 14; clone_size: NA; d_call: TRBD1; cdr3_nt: TGTGCCAGCAGCCAAGAGGACAGGGAAGAGACCCAGTACTTC; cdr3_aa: CASSQEDREETQYF
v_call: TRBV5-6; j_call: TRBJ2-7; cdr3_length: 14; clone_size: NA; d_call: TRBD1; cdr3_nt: TGTGCCAGCAGCATGGGACAGGTAAGGCACGAGCAGTACTTC; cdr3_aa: CASSMGQVRHEQYF
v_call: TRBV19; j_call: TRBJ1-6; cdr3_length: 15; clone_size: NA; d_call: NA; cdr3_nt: TGTGCCAGCAGGGAATCCCCTATTTATAATTCACCCCTCCACTTT; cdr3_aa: CASRESPIYNSPLHF
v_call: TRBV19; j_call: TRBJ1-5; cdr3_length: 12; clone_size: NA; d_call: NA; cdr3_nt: TGTGCCAGTAGTATCGGGGGTCAGCCCCAGCATTTT; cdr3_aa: CASSIGGQPQHF
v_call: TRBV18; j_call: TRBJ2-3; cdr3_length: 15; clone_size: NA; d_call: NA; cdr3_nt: TGTGCCAGCTCACCACGGACAGAGAGCACAGATACGCAGTATTTT; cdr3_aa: CASSPRTESTDTQYF
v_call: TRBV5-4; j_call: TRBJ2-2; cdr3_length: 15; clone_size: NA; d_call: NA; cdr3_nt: TGTGCCAGCAGCTCGGAGGTCGCGAACACCGGGGAGCTGTTTTTT; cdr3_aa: CASSSEVANTGELFF
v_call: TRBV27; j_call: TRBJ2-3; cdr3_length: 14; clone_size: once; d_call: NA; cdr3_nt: TGTGCCAGCAGTTTATCGTGGCGGCCAGATACGCAGTATTTT; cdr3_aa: CASSLSWRPDTQYF
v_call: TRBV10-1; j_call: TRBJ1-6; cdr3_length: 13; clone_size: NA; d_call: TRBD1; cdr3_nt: TGCGCCAGCTCAGGACAGGTCGACTCACCCCTCCACTTT; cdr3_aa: CASSGQVDSPLHF
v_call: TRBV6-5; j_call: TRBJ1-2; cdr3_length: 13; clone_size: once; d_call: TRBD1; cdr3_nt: TGTGCCAGCAGTTATACAGGGGTCTATGGCTACACCTTC; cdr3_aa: CASSYTGVYGYTF
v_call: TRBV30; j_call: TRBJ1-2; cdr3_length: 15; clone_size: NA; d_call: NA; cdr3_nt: TGTGCCTGGAGTGCAGGCGCTAATAAACTCTATGGCTACACCTTC; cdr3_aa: CAWSAGANKLYGYTF
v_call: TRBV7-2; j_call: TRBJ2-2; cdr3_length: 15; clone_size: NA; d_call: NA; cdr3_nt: TGTGCCAGCAGCCCTTACCCAGGGGAGACCGGGGAGCTGTTTTTT; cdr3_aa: CASSPYPGETGELFF
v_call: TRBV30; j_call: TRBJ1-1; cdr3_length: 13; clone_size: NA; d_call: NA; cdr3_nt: TGTGCCTGGACTCGATCAGTGAACACTGAAGCTTTCTTT; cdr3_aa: CAWTRSVNTEAFF
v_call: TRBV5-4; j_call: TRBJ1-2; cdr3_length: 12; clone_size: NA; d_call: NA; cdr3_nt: TGTGCCACCTTACAGGATAACTATGGCTACACCTTC; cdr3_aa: CATLQDNYGYTF
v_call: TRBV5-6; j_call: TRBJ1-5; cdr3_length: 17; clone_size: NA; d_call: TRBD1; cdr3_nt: TGTGCCAGCAGCTTGGGACAGGGCCACGTCAGCAATCAGCCCCAGCATTTT; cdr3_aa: CASSLGQGHVSNQPQHF
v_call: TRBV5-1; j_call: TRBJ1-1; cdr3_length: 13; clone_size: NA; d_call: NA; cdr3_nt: TGCGCCAGCAGCACAGGGTTTGAGACTGAAGCTTTCTTT; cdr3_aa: CASSTGFETEAFF
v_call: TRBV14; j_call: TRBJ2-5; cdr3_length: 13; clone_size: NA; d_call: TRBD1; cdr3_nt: TGTGCCAGCAGCCGGGACAGGTTGGAGACCCAGTACTTC; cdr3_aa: CASSRDRLETQYF
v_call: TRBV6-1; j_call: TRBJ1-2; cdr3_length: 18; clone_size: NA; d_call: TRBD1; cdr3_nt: TGTGCCAGCAGTGTGTCATTTACAGGGGGCGCGACTAACTATGGCTACACCTTC; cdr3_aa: CASSVSFTGGATNYGYTF
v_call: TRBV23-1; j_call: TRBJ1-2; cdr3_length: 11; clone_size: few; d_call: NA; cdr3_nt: TGCGCCAGCAGTCAATCGAGAGGCTACACCTTC; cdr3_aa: CASSQSRGYTF
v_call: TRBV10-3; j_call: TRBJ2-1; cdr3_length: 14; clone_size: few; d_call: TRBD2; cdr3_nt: TGTGCCATCAGGCAAACTAGCGGTCACAATGAGCAGTTCTTC; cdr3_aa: CAIRQTSGHNEQFF
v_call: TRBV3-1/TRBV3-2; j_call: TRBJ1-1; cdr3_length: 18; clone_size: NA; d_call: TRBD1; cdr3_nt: TGTGCCAGCAGCCTTTTCCTAATAAAATTTGGACAGGGCGCTGAAGCTTTCTTT; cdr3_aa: CASSLFLIKFGQGAEAFF
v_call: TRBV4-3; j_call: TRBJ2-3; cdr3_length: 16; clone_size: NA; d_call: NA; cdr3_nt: TGCGCCAGCAGCCACAAACAGGGACCTCGCACAGATACGCAGTATTTT; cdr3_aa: CASSHKQGPRTDTQYF
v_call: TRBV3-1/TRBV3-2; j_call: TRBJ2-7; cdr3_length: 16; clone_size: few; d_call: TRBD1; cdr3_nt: TGTGCCAGCAGCCAACGACAGGGGGCAGGGTCCTACGAGCAGTACTTC; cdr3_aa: CASSQRQGAGSYEQYF
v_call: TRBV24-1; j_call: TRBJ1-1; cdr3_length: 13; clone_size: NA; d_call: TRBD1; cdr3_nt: TGTGCCACCAGTGATCGAGGACAGGTTGAAGCTTTCTTT; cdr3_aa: CATSDRGQVEAFF
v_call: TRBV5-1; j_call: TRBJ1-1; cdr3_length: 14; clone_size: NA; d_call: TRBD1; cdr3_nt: TGCGCCAGCCAATCCGGGACAGCAAACACTGAAGCTTTCTTT; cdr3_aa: CASQSGTANTEAFF
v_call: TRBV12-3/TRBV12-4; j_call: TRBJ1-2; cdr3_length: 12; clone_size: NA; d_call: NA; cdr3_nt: TGTGCCAGCACTCGCAGGGGTAATGGCTACACCTTC; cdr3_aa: CASTRRGNGYTF
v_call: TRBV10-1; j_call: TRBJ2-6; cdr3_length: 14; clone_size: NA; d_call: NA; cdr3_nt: TGCGCCAGCAGTGAGGAGATAGGGGCCAACGTCCTGACTTTC; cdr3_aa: CASSEEIGANVLTF
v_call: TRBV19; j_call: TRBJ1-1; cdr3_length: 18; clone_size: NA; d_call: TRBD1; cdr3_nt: TGTGCCAGTAGTATGCTCCCGGGACAGGGTGGCTTTGTAGCTGAAGCTTTCTTT; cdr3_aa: CASSMLPGQGGFVAEAFF